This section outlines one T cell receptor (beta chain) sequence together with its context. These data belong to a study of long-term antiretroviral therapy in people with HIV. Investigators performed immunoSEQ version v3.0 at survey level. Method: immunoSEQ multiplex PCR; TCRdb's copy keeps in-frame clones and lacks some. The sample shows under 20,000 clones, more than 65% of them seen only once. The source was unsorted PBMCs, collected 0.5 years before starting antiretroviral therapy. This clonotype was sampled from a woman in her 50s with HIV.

The CDR3 protein is CASRMGQGVNEQFF. In DNA form, the CDR3 reads TGTGCCAGCAGGATGGGACAGGGGGTAAATGAGCAGTTCTTC. The gene calls are TRBV2 and TRBJ2-1, with 11 positions matching TRBD1. The CDR3 is 14 amino acids. CDR1 is SNHLY, CDR2 FYNNEI, per germline. Trimming removed 6 bases from V and 7 bases from J; junction bases left unmatched: 5.